This entry concerns a single T cell receptor (beta chain). This entry is derived from a study of blood T cell repertoires in COVID-19. The length of the CDR3 is 15 residues. Germline lookup yields CDR1 MNHEY and CDR2 SVGAGI. J lost 6 bases, V lost 6 bases, and 11 bases had no gene match. Original processing methods: The authors estimated nucleated cell counts from reference gene primer amplification. Here immunoSEQ multiplex PCR was the method, and the copy in TCRdb shows in-frame clones only, minus some. That table is the source of V, J and clone size, and D and trimming were worked out from the DNA. The sample has some 340,000 clones, less than 90% seen once.

V gene TRBV6-5 combines with J gene TRBJ1-2; 9 bases agree with TRBD1. This sequence originates from a woman in her 50s who had recovered from COVID-19. Sequencing used PBMCs or T cells enriched from blood (not recorded which). CDR3 bases: TGTGCCAGCAGCCTTCAACCGGGACAGGGAAATGGCTACACCTTC. This codes for CASSLQPGQGNGYTF.